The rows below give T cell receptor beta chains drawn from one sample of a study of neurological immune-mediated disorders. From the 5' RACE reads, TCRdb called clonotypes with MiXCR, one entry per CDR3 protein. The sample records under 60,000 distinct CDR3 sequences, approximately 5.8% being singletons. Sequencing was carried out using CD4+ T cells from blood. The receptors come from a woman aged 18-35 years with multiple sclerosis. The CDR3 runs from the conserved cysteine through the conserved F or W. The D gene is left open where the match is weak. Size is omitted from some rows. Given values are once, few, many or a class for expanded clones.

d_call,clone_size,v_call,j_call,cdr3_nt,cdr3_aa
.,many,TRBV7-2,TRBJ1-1,TGTGCCAGCAGCTTAAGGGCAGGTCGGGTGAACACTGAAGCTTTCTTT,CASSLRAGRVNTEAFF
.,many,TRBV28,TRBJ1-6,TGTGCCAGCAGTTCCGGACAGCTTTCACCCCTCCACTTT,CASSSGQLSPLHF
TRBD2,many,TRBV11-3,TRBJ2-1,TGTGCCAGCAGCCCTCACGGACTAGCGGGAGTCGTGGAGCAGTTCTTC,CASSPHGLAGVVEQFF
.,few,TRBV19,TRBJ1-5,TGTGCCAGTAATCAATATAGCAATCAGCCCCAGCATTTT,CASNQYSNQPQHF
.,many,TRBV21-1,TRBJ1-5,TGTGCCAGCACCCCGAATGTACTTGAGGGTTATTTT,CASTPNVLEGYF
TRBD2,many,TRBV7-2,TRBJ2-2,TGTGCCAGCAGCCACGGCCAGCGGGAGAACACCGGGGAGCTGTTTTTT,CASSHGQRENTGELFF
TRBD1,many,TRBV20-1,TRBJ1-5,TGCTCGGGGACAGGTTATAGCAATCAGCCCCAGCATTTT,CSGTGYSNQPQHF
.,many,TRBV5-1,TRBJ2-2,TGCGCCAGCAGCTTCGGTAGGCCGGATACCGGGGAGCTGTTTTTT,CASSFGRPDTGELFF
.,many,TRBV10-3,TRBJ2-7,TGTGCCATCAGTGAGTTAGGGACGGAAACCTACGAGCAGTACTTC,CAISELGTETYEQYF
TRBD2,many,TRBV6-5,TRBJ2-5,TGTGCCAGCAGTCCGGGGACTAGCGGGAGAACAGGGACCCAGTACTTC,CASSPGTSGRTGTQYF
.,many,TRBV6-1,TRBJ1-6,TGTGCCAGCATTACCGGGGTGTCCGGTAATTCACCCCTCCACTTT,CASITGVSGNSPLHF
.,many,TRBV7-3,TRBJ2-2,TGTGCCAGCAGCTTTGCCGGGGCCGGGGAGCTGTTTTTT,CASSFAGAGELFF
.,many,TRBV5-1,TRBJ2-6,TGCGCCAGCAGCTTGGACACCGCAAACGTCCTGACTTTC,CASSLDTANVLTF
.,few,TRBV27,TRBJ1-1,TGTGCCAGCAGTTTAGGAAGATACACTGAAGCTTTCTTT,CASSLGRYTEAFF
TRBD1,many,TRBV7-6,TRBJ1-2,TGTGCCAGCAGTCACCCAGGGGGTGGCTACACCTTC,CASSHPGGGYTF
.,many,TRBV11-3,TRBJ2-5,TGTGCCAGCAGCCACAATGAAGGGACCCAGTACTTC,CASSHNEGTQYF
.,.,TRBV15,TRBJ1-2,TGTGCCACCAGCGGGAACCTGGATAGACGTGGCTATGGCTACACCTTC,CATSGNLDRRGYGYTF
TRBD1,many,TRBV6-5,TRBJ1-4,TGTGCCAGCAGTACTCCGGGACAGGACCGAAAACTGTTTTTT,CASSTPGQDRKLFF
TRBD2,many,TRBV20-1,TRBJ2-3,TGCAGTGCTAGAGATCCAGGGACTAGCGGGAGTCCAGATACGCAGTATTTT,CSARDPGTSGSPDTQYF
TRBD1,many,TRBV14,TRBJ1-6,TGTGCCAGCAGCTACAGGGGGTATAATTCACCCCTCCACTTT,CASSYRGYNSPLHF
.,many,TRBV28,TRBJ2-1,TGTGCCAGCAGTCTTTTGGCAGGGATTAAGAATGAGCAGTTCTTC,CASSLLAGIKNEQFF
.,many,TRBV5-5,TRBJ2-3,TGTGCCAGCAGTGGGAAGCAGGGAGGAGATACGCAGTATTTT,CASSGKQGGDTQYF
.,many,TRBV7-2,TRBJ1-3,TGTGCCAGCAGCTTAGTCGGAAACACCATATATTTT,CASSLVGNTIYF
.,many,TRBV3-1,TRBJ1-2,TGTGCCAGCAGCCCAGCCCCGGCCCACGGCTATGGCTACACCTTC,CASSPAPAHGYGYTF
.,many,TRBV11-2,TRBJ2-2,TGTGCCAGCAGCTCCCGGACACAGAACACCGGGGAGCTGTTTTTT,CASSSRTQNTGELFF
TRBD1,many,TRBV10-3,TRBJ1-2,TGTGCCATCAGTGAGTCGACAGGGGGCTTCCGCTACACCTTC,CAISESTGGFRYTF
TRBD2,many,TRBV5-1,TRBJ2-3,TGCGCCAGCAGGGAGGGACTAGCGGCCTTTAGCACAGATACGCAGTATTTT,CASREGLAAFSTDTQYF
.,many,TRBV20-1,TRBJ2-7,TGCAGTGCTCGTCGGGGGGCGCTTCACGAGCAGTACTTC,CSARRGALHEQYF
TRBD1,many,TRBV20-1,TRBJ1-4,TGCAGTGCCTCAGGACAGGGAGGTGAAAAACTGTTTTTT,CSASGQGGEKLFF
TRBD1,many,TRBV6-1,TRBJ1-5,TGTGCCAGCAGTGAAGGGACAGGGGGCCCCTATAGCAATCAGCCCCAGCATTTT,CASSEGTGGPYSNQPQHF
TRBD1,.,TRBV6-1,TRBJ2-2,TGTGCCAGCAGTGATCGGGGACAGGGTACCGGGGAGCTGTTTTTT,CASSDRGQGTGELFF
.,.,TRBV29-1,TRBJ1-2,TGCAGCGTTGAAGTTGAGGATTGGTATGGCTACACCTTC,CSVEVEDWYGYTF
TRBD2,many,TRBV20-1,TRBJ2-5,TGCAGTGCTAGACGAGCGGGAGAGATTAAAGAGACCCAGTACTTC,CSARRAGEIKETQYF
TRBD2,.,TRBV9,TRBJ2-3,TGTGCCAGCAGCGCGACTAGCGGGGGGATACAAGATACGCAGTATTTT,CASSATSGGIQDTQYF
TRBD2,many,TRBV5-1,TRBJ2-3,TGCGCCAGCAGCCCCCTATCTAGCGGGGTCACAGATACGCAGTATTTT,CASSPLSSGVTDTQYF